The rows below give T cell receptor beta chains drawn from one sample of a study of T cell repertoires in cytomegalovirus infection. TCRdb called the reads again in MiXCR, with one record for every CDR3 protein. The sample records some 280,000 distinct CDR3 sequences, roughly 15% being singletons. The sample comprised PBMCs. These receptors were collected from a human donor in good health (CMV status not recorded). Some clones in this sample may be carry-over from other donors' samples. Both conserved end residues are part of each CDR3. D genes are given only for firm matches. For some rows the clone size is stated as once, few or many, or as a class when expanded; others skip it.

d_gene	abundance	v_gene	j_gene	CDR3nt	CDR3aa
NA	many	TRBV7-3	TRBJ2-1	TGTGCCAGCAGCCAGCGGGACAGCTCATACAATGAGCAGTTCTTC	CASSQRDSSYNEQFF
NA	many	TRBV28	TRBJ2-6	TGTGCCAGCGGGCGGGGCGACGGGGCCAACGTCCTGACTTTC	CASGRGDGANVLTF
TRBD1	few	TRBV7-3	TRBJ1-2	TGTGCCAGCAGCTCGACAGGGGTCGGTGGCTACACCTTC	CASSSTGVGGYTF
TRBD1	NA	TRBV10-3	TRBJ2-2	TGTGCCATCAGAACGGGACAGGGGGAGAACACCGGGGAGCTGTTTTTT	CAIRTGQGENTGELFF
NA	many	TRBV7-2	TRBJ1-2	TGTGCCAGCAGCTTAAAAACAGGGATAGACTATGGCTACACCTTC	CASSLKTGIDYGYTF
NA	medium-sized	TRBV7-8	TRBJ2-1	TGTGCCAGCAGCCATAACCTGGGCAATGAGCAGTTCTTC	CASSHNLGNEQFF
NA	few	TRBV19	TRBJ2-3	TGTGCCAGTAGCTACAGGGTTTTCCCAGATACGCAGTATTTT	CASSYRVFPDTQYF
TRBD1	many	TRBV6-1	TRBJ1-4	TGTGCCAGCAGCTCGCTTCGGACAGGGGGTAGTGAAAAACTGTTTTTT	CASSSLRTGGSEKLFF
NA	NA	TRBV20-1	TRBJ2-2	TGCAGTGCTCCGCTAGCGCTAAGGGCCGGGGAGCTGTTTTTT	CSAPLALRAGELFF
NA	NA	TRBV29-1	TRBJ1-5	TGCAGCGTTGGGGCCGATAGCAATCAGCCCCAGCATTTT	CSVGADSNQPQHF
TRBD2	many	TRBV7-6	TRBJ2-3	TGTGCCAGCAGCTTAGGGGTAGCGGGAGTGGCCACAGATACGCAGTATTTT	CASSLGVAGVATDTQYF
TRBD2	few	TRBV29-1	TRBJ2-2	TGCAGCGTTGCGAGAGTTTTAGCGGGAGAGAACACCGGGGAGCTGTTTTTT	CSVARVLAGENTGELFF
TRBD1	many	TRBV7-6	TRBJ2-2	TGTGCCAGCAGCTACTGGACAGGGGGCACCGGGGAGCTGTTTTTT	CASSYWTGGTGELFF
NA	many	TRBV28	TRBJ1-1	TGTGCCAGCAGTTTATGGAATGGGAACACTGAAGCTTTCTTT	CASSLWNGNTEAFF
TRBD1	many	TRBV7-2	TRBJ2-5	TGTGCCAGCAGGACGGACAGGGGAGGAGAGACCCAGTACTTC	CASRTDRGGETQYF
NA	few	TRBV7-9	TRBJ1-2	TGTGCCAGCAGCTCCAGGTCCCAGGGAGACTATGGCTACACCTTC	CASSSRSQGDYGYTF
TRBD2	many	TRBV11-3	TRBJ2-1	TGTGCCAGCAGCGGTTCCAAAGCGGGAGTGGTCAATGAGCAGTTCTTC	CASSGSKAGVVNEQFF
NA	few	TRBV18	TRBJ1-2	TGTGCCAGCTCACTATTGACAGATCCTAACTATGGCTACACCTTC	CASSLLTDPNYGYTF
NA	many	TRBV7-2	TRBJ2-5	TGTGCCAGCACCCCACAGGCACGAGAGACCCAGTACTTC	CASTPQARETQYF
TRBD2	NA	TRBV6-6	TRBJ2-1	TGTGCCAGCAGCCGAGGACTAGCGGCGCAGTTCTTC	CASSRGLAAQFF
TRBD1	many	TRBV28	TRBJ1-2	TGTGCCAGCTCCTCCTGGGAGGGGGCAGGGAATGGCTACACCTTC	CASSSWEGAGNGYTF
TRBD1	many	TRBV12-3/TRBV12-4	TRBJ1-4	TGTGCCAGCAGTGGCTCGACAGGGGACGAAAAACTGTTTTTT	CASSGSTGDEKLFF
TRBD1	once	TRBV6-8	TRBJ1-1	TGTGCCAGCAGATCCCCGGGACAGGGCTCAGCTTTCTTT	CASRSPGQGSAFF
NA	few	TRBV28	TRBJ1-2	TGTGCCAGCAGGCAACAGGGCCTCTATGGCTACACCTTC	CASRQQGLYGYTF
TRBD1	NA	TRBV11-2	TRBJ1-4	TGTGCCAGCAGCACCCGGACAGGAGGAGACAAACTGTTTTTT	CASSTRTGGDKLFF
NA	many	TRBV7-2	TRBJ2-3	TGTGCCAGCAGCCCACGGCCTAGGGGAGATACGCAGTATTTT	CASSPRPRGDTQYF
NA	few	TRBV15	TRBJ2-3	TGTGCCACCAGCAGATGGGGGGATTCCTCCTCCGATACGCAGTATTTT	CATSRWGDSSSDTQYF
TRBD2	few	TRBV20-1	TRBJ2-1	TGCAGTGCCAGTCTAGCGGCCTCCTACAATGAGCAGTTCTTC	CSASLAASYNEQFF
NA	few	TRBV5-1	TRBJ2-6	TGCGCCAGCAGGCCGGGCCCAGACTCTGGGGCCAACGTCCTGACTTTC	CASRPGPDSGANVLTF
NA	few	TRBV20-1	TRBJ1-5	TGCAGTGCTGGTCCAGGAAGCAATCAGCCCCAGCATTTT	CSAGPGSNQPQHF
TRBD1	few	TRBV6-1	TRBJ1-5	TGTGCCAGCAGTCCTGACAGGGGGAAGTCGCCCCAGCATTTT	CASSPDRGKSPQHF
TRBD2	few	TRBV20-1	TRBJ2-7	TGCAGTGCCCTTGGGACTAGCGGATACGAGCAGTACTTC	CSALGTSGYEQYF
NA	many	TRBV14	TRBJ2-1	TGTGCCAGCAGCCAAGACCCGGCAGGGGGGTCCTACAATGAGCAGTTCTTC	CASSQDPAGGSYNEQFF
NA	few	TRBV19	TRBJ2-7	TGTGCCAGTCTTCGGGGGCTCTCCTACGAGCAGTACTTC	CASLRGLSYEQYF
TRBD2	NA	TRBV20-1	TRBJ2-7	TGCAGTGCTAGCGGGAGGGCCGACGTTGACGAGCAGTACTTC	CSASGRADVDEQYF
TRBD1	many	TRBV7-9	TRBJ1-2	TGTGCCAGCAGCTTAGGACGCAAATCTCAGGACAGGGACGGCTATGGCTACACCTTC	CASSLGRKSQDRDGYGYTF
NA	few	TRBV6-5	TRBJ1-1	TGTGCCAGCAGTTCCCGGGGGTTTGAAGCTTTCTTT	CASSSRGFEAFF
NA	many	TRBV7-2	TRBJ1-4	TGTGCCAGCAGCCGTACTAATGAAAAACTGTTTTTT	CASSRTNEKLFF
NA	NA	TRBV4-1	TRBJ2-1	TGCGCCAGCAGCCCCTCCCCTGACAATGAGCAGTTCTTC	CASSPSPDNEQFF
NA	many	TRBV28	TRBJ2-1	TGTGCCAGCAGCCGACAGTCCTACAATGAGCAGTTCTTC	CASSRQSYNEQFF
NA	many	TRBV7-8	TRBJ1-5	TGTGCCAGCAGCTTAGCCGGAAGGGCCATATCGAGCAATCAGCCCCAGCATTTT	CASSLAGRAISSNQPQHF
NA	many	TRBV6-1	TRBJ2-7	TGTGCCAGCAGCCCAACTCTCGAAGGCAACGAGCAGCACTTC	CASSPTLEGNEQHF
TRBD1	NA	TRBV9	TRBJ2-5	TGTGCCATCAGCGCCCGGACAGGGGAGAGAGAGACCCAGTACTTC	CAISARTGERETQYF
TRBD1	few	TRBV4-1	TRBJ1-1	TGCGCCAGCAGCCTACCGGGACAGGGGGAAATAACTGAAGCTTTCTTT	CASSLPGQGEITEAFF
TRBD2	NA	TRBV11-2	TRBJ2-1	TGTGCCAGCAGCCTTGGGAGCGGGGGGGCAAATGAGCAGTTCTTC	CASSLGSGGANEQFF